Sequencing of this TCR beta chain was carried out in a study of T cells in placental villitis. Context from the whole study: Placental TCR-beta repertoires were compared across villitis of unknown etiology, gestational-age-matched unaffected controls, and infectious villitis in order to test an allograft-versus-infection hypothesis. General conclusions and limits of the study: CMV-specific clone frequencies were higher in infectious CMV cases than in villitis of unknown etiology (about 0.0099 vs 0.00097), and the villitis of unknown etiology frequencies did not differ from those of controls. Sequencing bulk tissue could not tell helper, regulatory or cytotoxic T cells apart, could not separate maternal from fetal T cells, and left out gamma-delta receptors. Paraffin blocks contained small amounts of decidua, so some captured T cells, especially in controls, may have been decidual rather than villous infiltrates.

Amplification of TCR-beta CDR3 regions from genomic DNA was performed with the immunoSEQ v4 bias-controlled multiplex PCR assay, which was run blinded to group allocation. Reference gene primers were added alongside TCR-beta primers to estimate nucleated cell and T cell quantities per sample. Sequencing of the libraries was performed on an Illumina MiSeq with a 100-cycle paired-end protocol. In the original analysis: In the immunoSEQ Analyzer software, diversity and richness were calculated, with richness measured by iChao1 and clonality based on Pielou evenness and Shannon diversity on a 0-1 scale where a higher value means less diversity. CDR3 amino acid sequences with V/J genes were queried against VDJdb for CMV, EBV and influenza A specificities using confidence 3 and substitution 2. The Morisita-Horn index was used to assess TCR-beta amino acid clonotype overlap between villitis of unknown etiology, infectious villitis and control repertoires. As stored in TCRdb, this immuneACCESS dataset retains in-frame rearrangements with V and J assigned. A fraction of the clones does not appear; measured against another copy, unresolved V genes explain less than half of the discrepancy, and the remainder lacks a known reason. The V and J calls and clone size were taken over from that table, and D and trimming were inferred from the DNA. The sample data list roughly 3,400 clones, and roughly 75% of these were observed just once. The ten largest clones add up to 17% of the sample.

Five infectious villitis placentae, four with confirmed cytomegalovirus and one with Toxoplasma gondii, were included and were not matched to other groups. The mothers in the infectious villitis group were younger, carried smaller fetuses, and either delivered preterm or experienced intrauterine demise in two cases. After delivery, placentae were collected and subjected to gross and histological evaluation prior to the selection of archival tissue. Five 10-micron scrolls were cut from each FFPE block, and DNA was isolated using the AllPrep DNA/RNA FFPE Tissue kit. NanoDrop was used to check DNA concentration and purity, and a Bioanalyzer was used to assess RNA quality. Counted from cysteine to phenylalanine, this CDR3 has 14 amino acids. Of the read, only the CDR3 DNA is kept; its 42 bases are in frame from base 1. From a lookup of the germline V gene, CDR1 and CDR2 are SQVTM and ANQGSEA. At the junction V is shortened by 5 bases and J by 5 bases, with 18 bases in between.

As for this clone: The specificity of this receptor is unknown. No much larger clonotype is one base removed from it; base qualities were not supplied.

Sequencing was done on a sample of placental tissue containing maternal and fetal cells. This chain joins TRBV29-1 to TRBJ2-5; TRBD2 is perhaps the D gene, given 7 matching bases. The source of this sequence is a human patient with infectious villitis; the placental T cells may come from both mother and fetus. Here the CDR3 is given as CSVTPRGGRETQYF. The DNA is as follows: TGCAGCGTTACCCCCAGGGGAGGGCGGGAGACCCAGTACTTC.